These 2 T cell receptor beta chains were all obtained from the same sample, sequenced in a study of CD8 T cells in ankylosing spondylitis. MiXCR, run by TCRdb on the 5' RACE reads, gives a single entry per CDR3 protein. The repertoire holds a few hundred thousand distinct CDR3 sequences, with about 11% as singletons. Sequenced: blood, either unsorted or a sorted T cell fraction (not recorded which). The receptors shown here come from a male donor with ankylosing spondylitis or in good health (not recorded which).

The CDR3 nucleotides read TGTGCCTGGACTCCGGGACTAGCAGGCGAGCAGTACTTC. It is translated as CAWTPGLAGEQYF. The gene calls are TRBV30 and TRBJ2-7; 9 bases line up with TRBD2. The junction had 7 bases not matched to a gene; V was cut back by 4 bases and J by 6 bases. Per the germline V gene, CDR1 is GTSNPN and CDR2 is SVGIG (reference sequence). The CDR3 is 13 amino acids.

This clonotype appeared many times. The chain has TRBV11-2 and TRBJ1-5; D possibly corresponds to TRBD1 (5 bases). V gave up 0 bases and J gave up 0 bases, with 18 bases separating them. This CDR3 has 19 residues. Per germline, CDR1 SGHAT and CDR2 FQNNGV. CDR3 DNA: TGTGCCAGCAGCTTAGATCGGGCCAGGGCGGTGGATAGCAATCAGCCCCAGCATTTT. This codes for CASSLDRARAVDSNQPQHF.